This entry lists 17 T cell receptor beta chains sequenced from one sample in a study of control samples from healthy donors and cancer patients. Assay used: immunoSEQ multiplex PCR; TCRdb lists only in-frame clones, some missing. Of around 74,000 clones listed, roughly 92% were seen once; the top ten hold more than 5%. The sequencing sample was made of blood. These receptor sequences come from a woman aged 55-69 years in good health.

A word on this clone: This same CDR3 is encoded by further DNA sequences in the sample. The rearrangement links TRBV9 to TRBJ2-2; D unresolved. The V end lost 3 bases, the J end lost 2 bases, and 2 bases lay between the germline ends. The CDR3 totals 12 residues. The V gene's germline CDR1 is SGDLS and CDR2 YYNGEE. Written as DNA, the CDR3 is TGTGCCAGCAGCGCTAACACCGGGGAGCTGTTTTTT. This encodes CASSANTGELFF.

The chain carries TRBV2 and TRBJ2-1; 7 nucleotides align to TRBD2. The ends lost 2 bases at V and 9 bases at J; junction bases unmatched: 10. Per germline, CDR1 SNHLY and CDR2 FYNNEI. The CDR3 contains 15 residues. Here the CDR3 DNA reads TGTGCCAGCAGTGAAAGAGGGACTACGGTAGGTGAGCAGTTCTTC. Translating it yields CASSERGTTVGEQFF.

This chain links TRBV20-1 with TRBJ1-4; no definite D call. This CDR3 comprises 12 residues. Trimming took off 3 bases at V and 7 bases at J, with 9 bases between the two ends. Germline CDR1 and CDR2: DFQATT and SNEGSKA (reference sequence). As DNA, the CDR3 is TGCAGTGCTAGTAATGTTGTTGAAAAACTGTTTTTT. It specifies CSASNVVEKLFF.

The chain employs TRBV7-2 and TRBJ1-1; D not certain. V lost 5 bases to trimming and J lost 8 bases, with 18 bases between them. Germline V gene sequence: CDR1 SGHTA, CDR2 FQGNSA. The CDR3 extends over 14 amino acids. CDR3 loop: CASSPLLRAQEAFF. For the CDR3, the DNA is TGTGCCAGCAGCCCCCTACTTCGGGCCCAGGAAGCTTTCTTT.

The chain couples TRBV5-1 to TRBJ2-3; 13 nucleotides line up with TRBD2. Germline V gene lookup returns CDR1 SGHRS and CDR2 YFSETQ. After removal of 4 bases from V and 2 bases from J, the junction contained 7 bases not matched to a gene. The CDR3 contains 17 residues. The DNA for the CDR3 is TGCGCCAGCAGCCTGGGACTAGCGGGACGACCCACAGATACGCAGTATTTT. It specifies CASSLGLAGRPTDTQYF.

The chain has TRBV19 and TRBJ1-2; 8 bases map to TRBD1. Germline assignment: CDR1 LNHDA and CDR2 SQIVND (reference sequence). The CDR3 contains 12 residues. V shed 6 bases and J 7 bases; nucleotides not matched to a gene: 4. In DNA form, the CDR3 reads TGTGCCAGTAGGACAGGGGTAGGTGGCTACACCTTC. It translates to CASRTGVGGYTF.

The V call is TRBV19, the J call TRBJ2-7; D is undetermined. V was cut by 0 bases and J by 3 bases, with 12 bases left in between. Germline V CDR1 and CDR2: LNHDA, SQIVND (reference sequence). The CDR3 is made up of 15 amino acids. For the CDR3, the DNA is TGTGCCAGTAGTATAGATCCACAGCCGAGCTACGAGCAGTACTTC. It codes for CASSIDPQPSYEQYF.

Concerning this clone: Within the sample, other DNA sequences also encode this same CDR3. The V and J genes are TRBV7-3 and TRBJ2-2, with TRBD2 matching over 8 bases. Trimming removed 5 bases from V and 2 bases from J; junction bases left unmatched: 7. CDR1 SGHTA and CDR2 FQGTGA come from the germline V gene. This CDR3 is built from 16 residues. CDR3 residues: CASSINGRGNTGELFF. For the CDR3, the DNA is TGTGCCAGCAGCATAAACGGGAGGGGCAACACCGGGGAGCTGTTTTTT.

The chain uses TRBV28 and TRBJ1-1; D remains ambiguous. This CDR3 comprises 12 residues. Germline CDR1 and CDR2: MDHEN and SYDVKM. The germline V and J ends were trimmed by 7 bases and 1 base, with 7 bases remaining between them. The CDR3: CASIGGNTEAFF. The DNA for the CDR3 is TGTGCCAGCATTGGAGGGAACACTGAAGCTTTCTTT. Full variable domain (rest looked up from reference TRBV28 and TRBJ1-1): DVKVTQSSRYLVKRTGEKVFLECVQDMDHENMFWYRQDPGLGLRLIYFSYDVKMKEKGDIPEGYSVSREKKERFSLILESASTNQTSMYLCASIGGNTEAFFGQGTRLTVV.

The chain couples TRBV7-6 to TRBJ2-2; 13 positions match TRBD2. This CDR3 region has 15 residues. The germline V gene has CDR1 SGHVS and CDR2 FNYEAQ. V lost 4 bases, J lost 5 bases, and 1 base stayed unmatched. The CDR3 loop reads CASSSGLAGTGELFF. The CDR3 nucleotides are TGTGCCAGCAGCTCGGGACTAGCGGGAACCGGGGAGCTGTTTTTT.

This clone showed up just a few times. The chain has TRBV15 and TRBJ1-5; D perhaps matches TRBD1 (5 bases). This CDR3 spans 16 amino acids. Germline CDR1 LNHNV, CDR2 YYDKDF (reference sequence). The V and J ends lost 4 bases and 3 bases respectively, with 16 bases between them. CDR3 coding DNA: TGTGCCACCAGCATGGGCGGGGGGACTTTCAATCAGCCCCAGCATTTT. Its translation: CATSMGGGTFNQPQHF. Using reference TRBV15 and TRBJ1-5 for the parts outside the CDR3, the full variable domain is DAMVIQNPRYQVTQFGKPVTLSCSQTLNHNVMYWYQQKSSQAPKLLFHYYDKDFNNEADTPDNFQSRRPNTSFCFLDIRSPGLGDTAMYLCATSMGGGTFNQPQHFGDGTRLSIL.

The V gene is TRBV19, the J gene TRBJ1-5, with 9 positions matching TRBD1. V lost 5 bases to trimming and J lost 6 bases; unmatched junction nucleotides: 8. The germline V gene encodes CDR1 LNHDA and CDR2 SQIVND (reference sequence). This CDR3 region has 15 residues. The CDR3 loop is CASSLTGGMGQPQHF. The DNA for the CDR3 is TGTGCCAGTAGTCTAACAGGGGGCATGGGTCAGCCCCAGCATTTT.

The genes are TRBV5-6 and TRBJ2-7, with D uncertain. V gave up 1 base and J gave up 5 bases, with 4 bases separating them. This CDR3 comprises 11 residues. The germline gives CDR1 SGHDT, CDR2 YYEEEE. In DNA form, the CDR3 reads TGTGCCAGCAGCTTGAGACACGAGCAGTACTTC. The encoded protein is CASSLRHEQYF.

The chain employs TRBV9 and TRBJ2-2; maybe TRBD1 (6 bases). Per germline, CDR1 SGDLS and CDR2 YYNGEE. Trimming pared 4 bases from V and 2 bases from J, leaving 12 bases between. This CDR3 has 15 amino acids. This chain's CDR3 is CASSSGHLNTGELFF. The CDR3 nucleotides are TGTGCCAGCAGCTCGGGACATTTAAACACCGGGGAGCTGTTTTTT.

The V call is TRBV15, the J call TRBJ1-5, with D perhaps TRBD1 (6 bases). The CDR3 extends over 15 amino acids. V was trimmed by 3 bases and J by 0 bases, leaving 9 bases between them. Germline V gene sequence: CDR1 LNHNV, CDR2 YYDKDF (reference sequence). CDR3 sequence: CATSSWTASNQPQHF. The CDR3 DNA reads as TGTGCCACCAGCAGCTGGACAGCTAGCAATCAGCCCCAGCATTTT.

This chain joins TRBV2 and TRBJ2-6; D is possibly TRBD1 (5 bases). Germline V gene lookup returns CDR1 SNHLY and CDR2 FYNNEI. V lost 4 bases and J 1 base, leaving 11 bases between the germline ends. The CDR3 runs to 16 residues. Here the CDR3 reads CASSVQGRSGANVLTF. The CDR3 nucleotides read TGTGCCAGCAGTGTGCAGGGTAGATCTGGGGCCAACGTCCTGACTTTC.

This chain joins TRBV10-3 and TRBJ2-7; a possible D gene is TRBD1 (5 bases). Germline CDR1 ENHRY, CDR2 SYGVKD. The CDR3 sequence is 14 residues long. With 0 bases removed from V and 1 base from J, the gap between germline ends came to 7 bases. Here the CDR3 reads CAISESPGSYEQYF. DNA for the CDR3: TGTGCCATCAGTGAGTCTCCAGGGTCCTACGAGCAGTACTTC.